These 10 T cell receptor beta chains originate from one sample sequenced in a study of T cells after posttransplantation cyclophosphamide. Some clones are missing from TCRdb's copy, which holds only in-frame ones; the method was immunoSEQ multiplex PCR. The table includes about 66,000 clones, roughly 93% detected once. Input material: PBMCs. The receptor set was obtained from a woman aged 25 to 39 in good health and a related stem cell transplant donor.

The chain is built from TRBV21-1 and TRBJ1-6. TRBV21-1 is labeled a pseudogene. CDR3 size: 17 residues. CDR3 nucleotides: TGTGCCAGCAGCAAACTCACTTCGATAGGGCATAATTCACCCCTCCACTTT. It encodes CASSKLTSIGHNSPLHF.

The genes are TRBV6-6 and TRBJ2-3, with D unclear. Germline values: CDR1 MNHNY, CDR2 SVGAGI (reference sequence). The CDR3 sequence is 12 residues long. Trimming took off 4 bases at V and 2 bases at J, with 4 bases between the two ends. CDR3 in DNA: TGTGCCAGCAGTTTATACACAGATACGCAGTATTTT. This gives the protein CASSLYTDTQYF.

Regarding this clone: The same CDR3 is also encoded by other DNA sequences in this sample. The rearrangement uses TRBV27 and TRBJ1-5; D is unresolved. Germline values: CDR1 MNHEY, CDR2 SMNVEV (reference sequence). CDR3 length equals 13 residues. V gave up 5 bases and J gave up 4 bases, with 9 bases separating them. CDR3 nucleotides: TGTGCCAGCAGTCTTGGTAGTAATCAGCCCCAGCATTTT. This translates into CASSLGSNQPQHF.

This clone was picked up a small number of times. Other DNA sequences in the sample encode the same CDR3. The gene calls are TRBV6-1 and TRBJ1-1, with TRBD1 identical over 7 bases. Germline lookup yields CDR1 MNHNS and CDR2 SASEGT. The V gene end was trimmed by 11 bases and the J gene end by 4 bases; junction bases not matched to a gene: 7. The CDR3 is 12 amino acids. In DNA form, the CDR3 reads TGTGCCGGACAGGAACTTGGCACTGAAGCTTTCTTT. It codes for CAGQELGTEAFF.

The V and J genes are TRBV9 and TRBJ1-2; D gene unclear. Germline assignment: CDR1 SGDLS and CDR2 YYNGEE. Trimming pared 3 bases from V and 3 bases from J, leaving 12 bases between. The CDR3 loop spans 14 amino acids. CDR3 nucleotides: TGTGCCAGCAGCGCCCGGGATCCTTACTATGGCTACACCTTC. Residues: CASSARDPYYGYTF.

As DNA, the CDR3 is TGTGCCAGTAGTATGGGGCAGGCGCAACTCTATGGCTACACCTTC. This codes for CASSMGQAQLYGYTF. The chain joins TRBV19 to TRBJ1-2, with D possibly TRBD1 on 5 matching bases. The CDR3 has 15 residues. Trimming left V 3 bases short and J 4 bases short, with 15 bases between. The V gene's germline CDR1 is LNHDA and CDR2 SQIVND (reference sequence).

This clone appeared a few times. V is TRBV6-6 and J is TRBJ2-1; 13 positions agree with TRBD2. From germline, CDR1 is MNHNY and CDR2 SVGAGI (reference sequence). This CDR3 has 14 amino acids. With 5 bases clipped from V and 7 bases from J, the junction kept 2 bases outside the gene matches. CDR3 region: CASSVGLAGNEQFF. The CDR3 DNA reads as TGTGCCAGCAGTGTGGGACTAGCGGGGAATGAGCAGTTCTTC.

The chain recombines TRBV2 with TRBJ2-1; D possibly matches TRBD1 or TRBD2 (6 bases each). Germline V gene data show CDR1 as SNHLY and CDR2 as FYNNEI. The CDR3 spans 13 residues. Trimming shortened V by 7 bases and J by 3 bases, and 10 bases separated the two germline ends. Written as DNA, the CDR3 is TGTGCCAGCATGGAGGGGGACTACAATGAGCAGTTCTTC. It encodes CASMEGDYNEQFF.

For the CDR3, the DNA is TGTGCCAGCAGCCCTTTGAGGGACAGGGGGTTCAATGAGCAGTTCTTC. Its translation is CASSPLRDRGFNEQFF. The chain recombines TRBV11-2 with TRBJ2-1, with 11 bases matching TRBD1. Germline trimming cut 5 bases from V and 6 bases from J; bases unmatched to any gene: 9. This CDR3 spans 16 amino acids. The germline CDR1 and CDR2 sequences are SGHAT and FQNNGV.

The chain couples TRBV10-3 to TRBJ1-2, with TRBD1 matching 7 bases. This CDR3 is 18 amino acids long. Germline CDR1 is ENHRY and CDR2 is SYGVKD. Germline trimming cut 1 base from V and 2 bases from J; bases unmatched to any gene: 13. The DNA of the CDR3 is TGTGCCATCAGTGAGTTGTCCGAGGGGGCAGGTTCAAACTATGGCTACACCTTC. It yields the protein CAISELSEGAGSNYGYTF.